This is a list of T cell receptor beta chains from one sample in a study of human T cells and chemical hapten exposure. TCRdb re-derived calls from the RACE reads in MiXCR, one entry per CDR3 protein. The repertoire has approximately 72,000 distinct CDR3 sequences, 11% of them found once; the top ten carry roughly 1.3%. Sequencing used whole blood, obtained in connection with sensitization to the hapten diphenylcyclopropenone (DPC). The receptors come from a woman aged 45-65 years with alopecia areata. Some clones in this sample may be carry-over from other donors' samples. Each CDR3 is given with its conserved first and last residue. A D gene is named only where the DNA matches it firmly. Only some rows state a clone size, as once, few, many or a class for expanded clones.

j_call,d_call,v_call,clone_size,cdr3_nt,cdr3_aa
TRBJ2-2,NA,TRBV7-9,many,TGTGCCAGCAGCTTGATTTCGACAGCCACCGGGGAGCTGTTTTTT,CASSLISTATGELFF
TRBJ2-7,NA,TRBV7-7,few,TGTGCCAGCAGCCCAACGCTTACCGCCTACGAGCAGTACTTC,CASSPTLTAYEQYF
TRBJ1-1,TRBD1,TRBV20-1,few,TGCAGTGCTAGATCTGCAGTATTTGGACAGGGGAGAGCTTTCTTT,CSARSAVFGQGRAFF
TRBJ1-1,TRBD1,TRBV18,NA,TGTGCCAGCTCACTCGACAGGGATGGTGAAGCTTTCTTT,CASSLDRDGEAFF
TRBJ2-1,NA,TRBV5-1,NA,TGCGCCAGCAGCTTGACTTCGACGGGTGCGTCCTACAATGAGCAGTTCTTC,CASSLTSTGASYNEQFF
TRBJ2-2,NA,TRBV5-4,many,TGTGCCAGCAGCTTAAGGCCCGATCGGGCCGGGGAGCTGTTTTTT,CASSLRPDRAGELFF
TRBJ1-1,NA,TRBV28,few,TGTGCCAGCAGTTTTAGGGTTGAAGCTTTCTTT,CASSFRVEAFF
TRBJ1-2,TRBD1,TRBV5-1,many,TGCGCCAGCAGTACGGGACAGGGGTATGGCTACACCTTC,CASSTGQGYGYTF
TRBJ2-1,TRBD2,TRBV6-5,many,TGTGCCATCCGACTAGCGGGGGGAAACGAAAATGAGCAGTTCTTC,CAIRLAGGNENEQFF
TRBJ1-1,NA,TRBV20-1,many,TGCAGTGCTGCGAGTTACAGGGAGGTGGGCACTGAAGCTTTCTTT,CSAASYREVGTEAFF
TRBJ2-2,TRBD1,TRBV27,few,TGTGCCAGCATGGGAGGACAGGGTCGTCCCGGGGAGCTGTTTTTT,CASMGGQGRPGELFF
TRBJ2-4,NA,TRBV20-1,many,TGCAGTGCTAGATCGGGGTGGGGAGGCAAAAACATTCAGTACTTC,CSARSGWGGKNIQYF